This T cell receptor (beta chain) originates from a study of T cells in Graves' hyperthyroidism and ophthalmopathy (dated by TCRdb to about 2019). In the study overall: Peripheral blood was collected at initial diagnosis, before any treatment. To identify TCR V-J signatures that set the groups apart, the researchers used a discovery cohort of more than 95 patients, made up of 43 with Graves' ophthalmopathy and about 60 with stable Graves' hyperthyroidism. Prospective prediction of ophthalmopathy was tested in an independent validation cohort of 18 to 20 hyperthyroidism patients and 15 to 17 patients who later progressed to ophthalmopathy. The roughly 91 discovery patients were randomly split 7:3 into training and test sets. In about 6 Graves' hyperthyroidism patients, the study also compared T-cell repertoires from thyroid tissue with T-cell repertoires from blood. After blood sampling, hyperthyroidism patients were treated with methimazole at a starting dose of 30 mg daily, and ophthalmopathy patients were treated with high-dose intravenous methylprednisolone. The paper reports TCR Vbeta CDR3 sequencing of 135 peripheral blood samples: some 44 ophthalmopathy, around 80 hyperthyroidism and approximately 17 progressor patients. The paper as a whole reports these results and caveats: Ophthalmopathy was separated from stable hyperthyroidism by a 13 V-J signature model, with approximately 90% sensitivity and about 81% specificity obtained in cross-validation and 80%/75% obtained in testing. Sample size was not statistically predetermined, and investigators were not blinded to group allocation. Most expanded thyroid clonotypes (frequency above 0.001) were also detected in blood, suggesting blood repertoires may reflect thyroid immune responses. In validation, the model predicted progression to ophthalmopathy with approximately 70% sensitivity and less than 75% specificity, a median of approximately 6.5 months before onset.

The TCR beta CDR3 regions were amplified from the RNA transcripts. The TCR CDR3 was subjected to a first round of RT-PCR using the HTBI primer set and the Qiagen OneStep RT-PCR kit. Libraries were constructed in a second round of multiplex PCR, after which size selection and purification were carried out. Libraries were sequenced paired-end with 100 bp reads on an Illumina HiSeq2000. The paper's processing steps were these. SOAPnuke was used to process the raw data, throwing out any read that contained adapters or uncalled bases, had a mean Phred below 15, or lacked an exact constant-primer or identifier match. COPE v1.2.5 was used to merge high-quality paired reads, and clonotypes were defined as unique nucleotide sequences. MiTCR v1.1 was used to align the clonotypes against IMGT TRBV, TRBD and TRBJ reference segments. Only V-J combinations with frequency above 0.0001, covering 99% to 99.2% of repertoires, were analysed. The TCS score was defined as the ratio of F50 (clonal expansion) to E x V (chaos), calculated using BLOSUM62-based TCRdist between CDR3 peptides within each V-J. Welch's t-statistics and random forest reduced some 510 V-J features to around 14, which were used in a naive Bayes classifier (R e1071). The raw public reads went through TCRdb reprocessing: fastp at Q25, MiXCR clone calling, in-frame beta chains kept. For every CDR3 protein sequence, its rows merge into one entry that carries the most common genes and DNA. TCRdb, not the authors, supplied the V and J calls. A total of around 190,000 distinct CDR3 sequences appear in this sample, more than 15% of them only once. Under 35% of the sample comes from the top ten.

This clonotype was recorded many times. The antigen this receptor binds is unknown. No base quality values were provided; no much bigger clone lies one nucleotide off. Graves' hyperthyroidism was defined as stable when no progression to ophthalmopathy occurred over 18 months of follow-up. The hyperthyroidism patients were between 18 and 65 years old and newly diagnosed, with a disease duration of less than 2 months. Exclusion was applied to patients with uncontrolled infections, other autoimmune diseases, pregnancy or lactation. Diagnoses were established on the basis of clinical symptoms, serum thyroxine and TRAb, thyroid ultrasound, and orbital computed tomography. Ficoll-Paque density gradient centrifugation was used to isolate PBMCs from around 10 ml of fresh peripheral blood. Trizol reagent was used to extract total RNA, and RNA quality was then checked on an Agilent 2100 Bioanalyzer. This TCR derives from a woman in her forties or fifties with Graves' hyperthyroidism. The sample was blood.

The CDR3 protein: CASSLTGVGYTF. The nucleotide sequence reads as follows: TGTGCCAGCAGCTTGACAGGGGTTGGCTACACCTTC. The rearranged chain carries TRBV7-8 and TRBJ1-2; 8 bases in the middle match TRBD1. The CDR3 starts with the cysteine, ends with the phenylalanine, and has 12 residues. Only the CDR3 DNA is retained, 36 bases long and in frame from the first base. Unmatched junction bases come to 1, with V trimmed by 3 bases and J by 7 bases. The germline V gene specifies SGHVS as CDR1 and FQNEAQ as CDR2.